What follows describes a single T cell receptor (beta chain). These data originate in a study of T cells after yellow fever vaccination. MiXCR, applied by TCRdb to the 5' RACE reads, yields one record per CDR3 protein. Here the sample spans under 300,000 distinct CDR3 sequences, 10% to 15% being singletons. CDR3 length equals 13 residues. Trimming left V 2 bases short and J 2 bases short, with 6 bases between. Germline CDR1 is SSHAT and CDR2 is FNYEAQ (reference sequence). The sequencing used CD4+ T cells sorted from PBMCs, collected 45 days after the yellow fever booster vaccination. The source is a man aged 25-45 years who received the YFV17D yellow fever vaccine. The genes are TRBV7-7 and TRBJ2-5; D gene ambiguous. The CDR3 protein is CASSLLQQETQYF. The DNA for the CDR3 is TGTGCCAGCAGCTTACTACAGCAAGAGACCCAGTACTTC.